A single sample is the source of the 27 T cell receptor beta chains below, sequenced in a study of cytomegalovirus exposure and HLA in healthy donors. The primer mix had 60 Vbeta and 13 Jbeta primers. Profiled with immunoSEQ multiplex PCR; TCRdb holds only in-frame clones, not every one. The table includes some 200,000 clones, less than 85% detected once. The material sequenced was PBMCs. The source of these receptors is a man between 18 and 29 years old in good health and CMV-seronegative.

V is TRBV4-1 and J is TRBJ1-4; possibly TRBD1 for D (5 bases). Germline values: CDR1 MGHRA, CDR2 YSYEKL. The CDR3 is made up of 15 amino acids. V lost 4 bases and J 4 bases, leaving 13 bases between the germline ends. DNA of the CDR3: TGCGCCAGCAGCCCTACTAGGGGACTTAATGAAAAACTGTTTTTT. Protein product: CASSPTRGLNEKLFF.

This chain links TRBV27 with TRBJ2-7; D perhaps matches TRBD1 (5 bases). Germline CDR1 MNHEY, CDR2 SMNVEV (reference sequence). This CDR3 has 15 amino acids. V shed 8 bases and J shed 0 bases, with 17 bases lying between them. The CDR3 region has the DNA TGTGCCAGCGGGAAAAGGGGCCAGAGCTCCTACGAGCAGTACTTC. Residues: CASGKRGQSSYEQYF.

The rearrangement links TRBV6-5 to TRBJ1-4; D gene unclear. CDR3 length: 14 amino acids. Germline CDR1 is MNHEY and CDR2 is SVGAGI. The ends were cut back, 6 bases at V and 2 bases at J, with 10 bases in the middle. CDR3 protein: CASSPTGTNEKLFF. The CDR3 coding sequence is TGTGCCAGCAGCCCGACGGGGACTAATGAAAAACTGTTTTTT.

Here the CDR3 reads CASRPGDTGELFF. For the CDR3, the DNA is TGCGCCAGCAGGCCCGGGGACACCGGGGAGCTGTTTTTT. The chain uses TRBV5-1 and TRBJ2-2; maybe TRBD2 (5 bases). The CDR3 runs 13 residues. V was trimmed by 5 bases and J by 3 bases, leaving 8 bases between them. CDR1 and CDR2 (germline): SGHRS, YFSETQ.

The chain uses TRBV7-8 and TRBJ2-3; maybe TRBD2 (5 bases). Germline lookup yields CDR1 SGHVS and CDR2 FQNEAQ. The CDR3 runs to 19 residues. V was pared by 4 bases and J by 2 bases, with 25 bases between. The CDR3, as DNA: TGTGCCAGCAGCTACTCGCCCAATGCGAGGGTCCTAAACACAGATACGCAGTATTTT. The encoded protein is CASSYSPNARVLNTDTQYF.

This chain uses TRBV6-5 with TRBJ2-3; D is uncertain. The CDR3 length is 14 residues. V lost 0 bases and J 3 bases, leaving 7 bases between the germline ends. The V gene's germline CDR1 is MNHEY and CDR2 SVGAGI. Here the CDR3 reads CASSYSGPTDTQYF. Written as DNA, the CDR3 is TGTGCCAGCAGTTACTCGGGCCCTACAGATACGCAGTATTTT.

The chain has TRBV4-1 and TRBJ2-5; D possibly corresponds to TRBD1 (6 bases). The CDR3 is 13 amino acids. V dropped 7 bases and J dropped 2 bases, with 11 bases sitting between them. Looked up from germline, CDR1 is MGHRA and CDR2 is YSYEKL. The CDR3 sequence is CASITGKQETQYF. As DNA, the CDR3 is TGCGCCAGCATCACAGGGAAGCAAGAGACCCAGTACTTC.

The sample holds one count of this clone. The rearrangement uses TRBV2 and TRBJ2-6; D perhaps matches TRBD1 (5 bases). Germline values: CDR1 SNHLY, CDR2 FYNNEI. This CDR3 comprises 19 residues. V shed 11 bases and J shed 4 bases, with 30 bases lying between them. The CDR3 loop reads CASYWAGNVVKRGANVLTF. The CDR3 DNA reads as TGTGCCTCATACTGGGCAGGGAACGTCGTCAAGAGAGGGGCCAACGTCCTGACTTTC.

This clone was seen a few times. The genes are TRBV4-1 and TRBJ1-1, with D possibly matching TRBD1 (6 bases). The CDR3 is 15 amino acids. V lost 3 bases and J 0 bases, leaving 11 bases between the germline ends. The germline CDR1 and CDR2 sequences are MGHRA and YSYEKL. The CDR3 here is CASSQHRVMNTEAFF. DNA of the CDR3: TGCGCCAGCAGCCAGCACAGGGTCATGAACACTGAAGCTTTCTTT.

The chain is built from TRBV25-1 and TRBJ1-6; 12 bases line up with TRBD1. The trim removed 5 bases at V and 9 bases at J, leaving 5 bases unmatched. Germline CDR1 reads MGHDK; CDR2 reads SYGVNS. CDR3 length equals 15 residues. This chain's CDR3 is CASSPGTGGSSPLHF. In DNA form, the CDR3 reads TGTGCCAGCAGTCCCGGGACAGGGGGCAGTTCACCCCTCCACTTT.

Of note for this clone: A junction boundary mismatches the germline segment, possibly from a read error. The chain uses TRBV28 and TRBJ1-2; 7 nucleotides line up with TRBD1. The CDR3 spans 16 residues. Germline V gene lookup returns CDR1 MDHEN and CDR2 SYDVKM. CDR3 nucleotides: TGTGCCAGCAGTCCCTCCCTTCTGGACAGGTACTATGGCTATACCTTC. Its protein product is CASSPSLLDRYYGYTF.

The J gene is TRBJ2-7, the V gene TRBV11-1; 8 bases align to TRBD1. Germline V lookup: CDR1 SGHAT, CDR2 FQDESV (reference sequence). CDR3 size: 17 residues. The V segment lost 5 bases and the J segment 2 bases; nucleotides outside the gene matches: 14. This chain's CDR3 is CASSGPGQDTFPYEQYF. CDR3 nucleotide sequence: TGTGCCAGCAGCGGACCGGGACAGGATACTTTTCCCTACGAGCAGTACTTC.

V and J are TRBV6-5 and TRBJ1-2, with D possibly being TRBD1 (5 bases). The CDR3 is 15 amino acids. Trimming took 5 bases from V and 4 from J, leaving 17 bases between them. Germline values: CDR1 MNHEY, CDR2 SVGAGI. The CDR3 here is CASSPDSLGGYGYTF. The CDR3 DNA reads as TGTGCCAGCAGTCCCGACAGCCTCGGCGGCTATGGCTACACCTTC.

The genes are TRBV7-9 and TRBJ2-7; no clear D gene. CDR3 size: 10 residues. Germline CDR1 reads SEHNR; CDR2 reads FQNEAQ (reference sequence). Trimming took off 3 bases at V and 8 bases at J, with 5 bases between the two ends. The CDR3 DNA sequence: TGTGCCAGCAGCTTGGAGAAGCAGTACTTC. This encodes CASSLEKQYF. Together with reference TRBV7-9 and TRBJ2-7, the CDR3 gives the full variable domain: DTGVSQNPRHKITKRGQNVTFRCDPISEHNRLYWYRQTLGQGPEFLTYFQNEAQLEKSRLLSDRFSAERPKGSFSTLEIQRTEQGDSAMYLCASSLEKQYFGPGTRLTVT.

There are a few counts of this clone. The chain couples TRBV10-1 to TRBJ2-3, with D tentatively TRBD1 (5 bases). The CDR3 has 16 amino acids. Germline assignment: CDR1 WNHNN and CDR2 SYGVQD (reference sequence). V dropped 6 bases and J dropped 0 bases, with 16 bases sitting between them. The CDR3 loop reads CASRGNDDSSTDTQYF. The CDR3 coding sequence is TGCGCCAGCAGGGGGAACGATGACAGTAGCACAGATACGCAGTATTTT.

This clone was detected only a few times. J is TRBJ2-2 and V is TRBV28; 13 bases match TRBD2. The junction had 9 bases not matched to a gene; V was cut back by 6 bases and J by 5 bases. The CDR3 contains 17 residues. The germline V gene has CDR1 MDHEN and CDR2 SYDVKM. CDR3 sequence reads: CASSAARTSGRTGELFF. The CDR3 DNA follows: TGTGCCAGCAGCGCAGCCCGGACTAGCGGGAGAACCGGGGAGCTGTTTTTT.

In its sample, this clone was seen once. The chain is built from TRBV6-1 and TRBJ2-1; TRBD2 agrees at 7 bases. Germline lookup yields CDR1 MNHNS and CDR2 SASEGT. The CDR3 is 15 residues long. V shed 9 bases, J shed 2 bases, and the junction held 10 bases outside the gene matches. The CDR3 DNA follows: TGTGCCAGTCTGGCGGGAGAAGGGACCTACAATGAGCAGTTCTTC. This encodes CASLAGEGTYNEQFF.

The chain has TRBV11-2 and TRBJ2-1, with D perhaps TRBD2 (6 bases). The CDR3 runs 13 residues. Germline loops: CDR1 SGHAT, CDR2 FQNNGV. V gave up 5 bases and J gave up 7 bases, with 12 bases separating them. CDR3 bases: TGTGCCAGCAGCCCTCAGAGCGGGAATGAGCAGTTCTTC. Translating it yields CASSPQSGNEQFF.

The rearrangement joins TRBV6-5 to TRBJ2-2, with a possible D match to TRBD1 (6 bases). V was pared by 6 bases and J by 1 base, with 12 bases between. This CDR3 has 15 amino acids. Germline CDR1 reads MNHEY; CDR2 reads SVGAGI. The CDR3 coding sequence is TGTGCCAGCAGCCCCCAGGGGAAGAACACCGGGGAGCTGTTTTTT. This encodes CASSPQGKNTGELFF.

The chain uses TRBV21-1 and TRBJ2-3; the table's D call of TRBD1 was not tested on the DNA. TRBV21-1 is flagged as a pseudogene. The CDR3 length is 17 residues. This CDR3 is CASSKGNWTGATDTQYF. The CDR3 nucleotides read TGTGCCAGCAGCAAAGGGAATTGGACAGGTGCCACAGATACGCAGTATTTT.

The CDR3: CASSLLGQGASTDTQYF. In DNA, the CDR3 is TGTGCCAGCAGTTTATTAGGACAGGGGGCTAGCACAGATACGCAGTATTTT. This chain connects TRBV28 to TRBJ2-3; 11 bases are a match to TRBD1. In germline, CDR1 is MDHEN, CDR2 SYDVKM. The CDR3 runs to 17 residues. V gave up 1 base and J gave up 0 bases; unmatched junction bases: 3.

This clone was counted a few times. The rearrangement links TRBV7-3 to TRBJ1-3; D not resolved. The CDR3 extends over 13 amino acids. Germline-derived CDR1 and CDR2 are SGHTA and FQGTGA. The germline V and J ends were trimmed by 6 bases and 1 base, with 7 bases remaining between them. The CDR3 DNA sequence: TGTGCCAGCAGGGAGGCTTCTGGAAACACCATATATTTT. Translation gives CASREASGNTIYF.

This CDR3 is CASSGTSSHEQFF. CDR3 nucleotides: TGTGCCAGCAGTGGGACTAGTTCTCATGAGCAGTTCTTC. The chain links TRBV6-1 to TRBJ2-1, with 7 nucleotides matching TRBD2. Germline V gene sequence: CDR1 MNHNS, CDR2 SASEGT. The CDR3 runs to 13 residues. With 4 bases clipped from V and 8 bases from J, the junction kept 5 bases outside the gene matches.

In regard to this clone: Germline and junction disagree at one end, which may indicate a read error. The chain carries TRBV7-7 and TRBJ2-1, with 7 bases lining up with TRBD2. Per germline, CDR1 SSHAT and CDR2 FNYEAQ (reference sequence). This CDR3 has 16 residues. CDR3 coding DNA: TGTGCTAGCAGCTTATTTCAGGCTAGCGGTTACAATGAGCAGTTCTTC. It is translated as CASSLFQASGYNEQFF.

V usage is TRBV25-1 and J usage is TRBJ2-5; 9 positions match TRBD1. Germline-derived CDR1 and CDR2 are MGHDK and SYGVNS. Trimming at V came to 3 bases and at J to 5 bases, leaving 4 bases not matched to a gene. The CDR3 consists of 14 residues. CDR3 sequence: CASSEGQGGETQYF. The DNA for the CDR3 is TGTGCCAGCAGTGAGGGACAGGGTGGGGAGACCCAGTACTTC.

In DNA form, the CDR3 reads TGCGCCAGCAGCCGGCGGACAGGGGAGGCTGAAGCTTTCTTT. Translating gives CASSRRTGEAEAFF. The chain joins TRBV4-1 to TRBJ1-1; TRBD1 matches 9 bases. With 4 bases clipped from V and 6 bases from J, the junction kept 6 bases outside the gene matches. Germline loops: CDR1 MGHRA, CDR2 YSYEKL. CDR3 length equals 14 residues.

This clone came up once. This chain connects TRBV5-1 to TRBJ1-3; the D gene is possibly TRBD1 (6 bases). The V end lost 4 bases, the J end lost 0 bases, and 14 bases lay between the germline ends. This CDR3 contains 16 residues. Per the germline V gene, CDR1 is SGHRS and CDR2 is YFSETQ. CDR3 loop: CASSLRGQISGNTIYF. CDR3 bases: TGCGCCAGCAGCCTCCGGGGACAAATCTCTGGAAACACCATATATTTT.